Each of the 27 T cell receptor beta chains below was sequenced from the same sample in a study of cytomegalovirus exposure and HLA in healthy donors. With 60 Vbeta and 13 Jbeta primers, the PCR was carried out. Clones were read by immunoSEQ multiplex PCR, and TCRdb kept only the in-frame ones, dropping some. The table includes 95,000 to 120,000 clones, 60% to 80% detected once. What was sequenced was PBMCs. The receptors were gathered from a woman aged 30 to 39 in good health and CMV-seropositive.

The chain couples TRBV12-5 to TRBJ1-2, with D hard to call. CDR1 is LGHNT, CDR2 FRNRAP, per germline. V lost 2 bases and J lost 2, with 18 bases in between. CDR3 size: 17 residues. The CDR3 spells CASGLRNIVQLNYGYTF. CDR3 DNA sequence: TGTGCTAGTGGTTTGAGAAACATCGTACAGCTGAACTATGGCTACACCTTC.

This clone was recorded once. The rearrangement joins TRBV25-1 to TRBJ2-7; no reliable D call. CDR3 size: 12 residues. CDR1 MGHDK and CDR2 SYGVNS come from the germline V gene. V lost 2 bases and J 6 bases, leaving 8 bases between the germline ends. The CDR3 loop is CASSEPQAEQYF. The CDR3, as DNA: TGTGCCAGCAGTGAACCTCAGGCCGAGCAGTACTTC.

This chain connects TRBV27 to TRBJ1-1; D uncertain. Germline assignment: CDR1 MNHEY and CDR2 SMNVEV (reference sequence). The CDR3 has 14 residues. Between the trimmed V and J ends, which lost 4 bases and 5 bases, there was a span of 14 bases. The CDR3, as DNA: TGTGCCAGCAGTTCGGGAGTCAGTTTTACTGAAGCTTTCTTT. It translates to CASSSGVSFTEAFF.

The gene calls are TRBV5-1 and TRBJ2-1, with a possible D match to TRBD2 (6 bases). The CDR3 loop spans 14 amino acids. The V end was cut by 0 bases, the J end by 8 bases, with 12 bases between. The germline V gene encodes CDR1 SGHRS and CDR2 YFSETQ. The chain's CDR3 is CASSLEREWHEQFF. CDR3 sequence (DNA): TGCGCCAGCAGCTTGGAACGGGAGTGGCATGAGCAGTTCTTC.

This clone has just a few counts. The V and J genes are TRBV18 and TRBJ2-1, with D possibly TRBD2 on 6 matching bases. This CDR3 comprises 16 residues. Trimming cost V 1 base and J 9 bases, with 19 bases left between them. Per the germline V gene, CDR1 is KGHSH and CDR2 is LQKENI. The CDR3 sequence is CASSPQVGGVTGEQFF. The CDR3 region has the DNA TGTGCCAGCTCACCACAAGTCGGAGGGGTAACGGGTGAGCAGTTCTTC.

This clone turned up a few times. The chain recombines TRBV19 with TRBJ1-2, with TRBD1 identical over 10 bases. This CDR3 region has 14 residues. Germline values: CDR1 LNHDA, CDR2 SQIVND (reference sequence). V gave up 7 bases and J gave up 8 bases; unmatched junction bases: 10. CDR3 loop: CASIETGGVYGYTF. DNA of the CDR3: TGTGCCAGTATAGAGACAGGGGGCGTATACGGCTACACCTTC. Drawing the rest from reference TRBV19 and TRBJ1-2, the complete variable domain is DGGITQSPKYLFRKEGQNVTLSCEQNLNHDAMYWYRQDPGQGLRLIYYSQIVNDFQKGDIAEGYSVSREKKESFPLTVTSAQKNPTAFYLCASIETGGVYGYTFGSGTRLTVV.

The chain is built from TRBV9 and TRBJ1-3, with D perhaps matching TRBD1 (5 bases). The CDR3 covers 14 residues. CDR1 is SGDLS, CDR2 YYNGEE, per germline. Trimming removed 0 bases at V and 2 bases at J, with 6 bases between. The CDR3 sequence: CASSVEGTGNTIYF. CDR3 bases: TGTGCCAGCAGCGTAGAGGGGACTGGAAACACCATATATTTT.

This clone was counted only a few times. The V call is TRBV28, the J call TRBJ1-1; TRBD1 matches at 9 bases. Trimming took 7 bases from V and 3 from J; bases not matched to a gene: 15. This CDR3 spans 17 amino acids. Germline assignment: CDR1 MDHEN and CDR2 SYDVKM. DNA for the CDR3: TGTGCCAGCACCAGGACAGGGGCCATCAGGGGGGACACTGAAGCTTTCTTT. It yields the protein CASTRTGAIRGDTEAFF.

The genes are TRBV4-1 and TRBJ2-7; 10 positions match TRBD1. The CDR3 length is 15 residues. The germline V gene has CDR1 MGHRA and CDR2 YSYEKL. J was trimmed by 5 bases and V by 4 bases; bases with no gene match: 8. The CDR3 region has the DNA TGCGCCAGCAGCCCCCAGAGGACAGGGGGTAACGAGCAGTACTTC. Its translation is CASSPQRTGGNEQYF.

This clone was picked up one time. The chain employs TRBV5-1 and TRBJ2-5; TRBD1 matches 7 bases. Matching the DNA end better, TRBJ2-7 makes the J call doubtful. Germline CDR1 and CDR2: SGHRS and YFSETQ. The CDR3 totals 15 residues. The CDR3 is CASSFFGQETYEQYF. DNA of the CDR3: TGCGCCAGCAGCTTCTTTGGACAGGAGACGTACGAGCAGTACTTC.

V usage is TRBV30 and J usage is TRBJ1-1, with D possibly matching TRBD1 (6 bases). Germline CDR1 GTSNPN, CDR2 SVGIG (reference sequence). Trimming removed 3 bases at V and 0 bases at J, with 8 bases between. The CDR3 is made up of 13 amino acids. The CDR3, as DNA: TGTGCCTGGAGGGACAGACTGAACACTGAAGCTTTCTTT. Translating gives CAWRDRLNTEAFF.

V gene TRBV5-4 combines with J gene TRBJ1-2; D is unresolved. Germline CDR1 reads SGHNT; CDR2 reads YYREEE (reference sequence). This CDR3 spans 12 amino acids. The V end was cut by 3 bases, the J end by 4 bases, with 7 bases between. The CDR3 DNA sequence: TGTGCCAGCAGCTCCCGGGGCTATGGCTACACCTTC. It translates to CASSSRGYGYTF. Full variable domain (outside the CDR3, taken from reference TRBV5-4 and TRBJ1-2): ETGVTQSPTHLIKTRGQQVTLRCSSQSGHNTVSWYQQALGQGPQFIFQYYREEENGRGNFPPRFSGLQFPNYSSELNVNALELDDSALYLCASSSRGYGYTFGSGTRLTVV.

The chain combines TRBV6-5 with TRBJ2-7, with D tentatively TRBD1 (6 bases). Germline loops: CDR1 MNHEY, CDR2 SVGAGI. The CDR3 covers 15 residues. V shed 6 bases and J shed 0 bases, with 15 bases lying between them. The CDR3 sequence is CASRTGQLSSYEQYF. CDR3 sequence (DNA): TGTGCCAGCAGGACCGGACAGCTGAGCTCCTACGAGCAGTACTTC.

This chain connects TRBV21-1 to TRBJ1-1. TRBV21-1 counts as a pseudogene. The CDR3 extends over 16 amino acids. CDR3 in DNA: TGTGCCAGCAGCAAAAGAGGGATATCAATGAACACTGAAGCTTTCTTT. Protein product: CASSKRGISMNTEAFF.

The rearrangement joins TRBV11-3 to TRBJ2-7; tentatively, D is TRBD2 (6 bases). V was pared by 1 base and J by 7 bases, with 17 bases between. The CDR3 length is 15 residues. CDR1 is SGHNT and CDR2 is YENEEA in the germline V gene. DNA of the CDR3: TGTGCCAGCAGCTTAGGGAGGGGCCCGGAGGAGGAGCAGTACTTC. Translating it yields CASSLGRGPEEEQYF.

The chain has TRBV7-8 and TRBJ1-1; TRBD1 matches at 7 bases. This CDR3 is 15 amino acids long. J lost 4 bases, V lost 7 bases, and 12 bases had no gene match. The germline V gene encodes CDR1 SGHVS and CDR2 FQNEAQ. In DNA, the CDR3 is TGTGCCAGCAACGAATTTAGGGGGCGCGTCACTGAAGCTTTCTTT. It is translated as CASNEFRGRVTEAFF.

The rearrangement links TRBV19 to TRBJ1-2; 8 bases map to TRBD1. Germline CDR1 is LNHDA and CDR2 is SQIVND (reference sequence). Unmatched junction bases numbered 5, after V lost 3 bases and J lost 8 bases. The CDR3 totals 13 residues. CDR3 DNA sequence: TGTGCCAGTAGTATTACAGGGGGAGGCGGCTACACCTTC. This codes for CASSITGGGGYTF.

This chain connects TRBV11-2 to TRBJ2-7; 9 nucleotides align to TRBD1. The CDR3 has 16 amino acids. V lost 5 bases, J lost 5 bases, and 13 bases stayed unmatched. Germline CDR1 and CDR2: SGHAT and FQNNGV. CDR3 sequence: CASSPLVGTGLNEQYF. DNA for the CDR3: TGTGCCAGCAGCCCTTTAGTTGGGACAGGGCTAAACGAGCAGTACTTC.

The chain links TRBV6-1 to TRBJ2-3; D unclear. The CDR3 totals 13 residues. Trimming removed 1 base at V and 4 bases at J, with 6 bases between. Per germline, CDR1 MNHNS and CDR2 SASEGT. The DNA of the CDR3 is TGTGCCAGCAGTGAAGAACGGGCAGATACGCAGTATTTT. This codes for CASSEERADTQYF.

This rearrangement joins TRBV6-5 to TRBJ2-1; maybe TRBD1 (5 bases). The germline V gene has CDR1 MNHEY and CDR2 SVGAGI. Trimming cost V 8 bases and J 2 bases, with 13 bases left between them. The CDR3 is 14 residues long. This CDR3 reads CASGSQGTYNEQFF. CDR3 coding DNA: TGTGCCAGCGGGTCCCAGGGAACCTACAATGAGCAGTTCTTC.

The CDR3 sequence: CASSLAQGNSPLHF. CDR3 bases: TGCGCCAGCAGCTTGGCCCAGGGCAATTCACCCCTCCACTTT. The chain has TRBV5-1 and TRBJ1-6; D might be TRBD1 (5 bases). V lost 0 bases and J 7 bases, leaving 8 bases between the germline ends. The V gene's germline CDR1 is SGHRS and CDR2 YFSETQ. The CDR3 runs 14 residues.

V and J are TRBV14 and TRBJ1-1, with a tentative D call TRBD1 (5 bases). The CDR3 spans 13 residues. Germline CDR1 reads SGHDN; CDR2 reads FVKESK. Trimming removed 6 bases at V and 0 bases at J, with 8 bases between. The CDR3 DNA reads TGTGCCAGCAGTTGGGGCATGAACACTGAAGCTTTCTTT. It translates to CASSWGMNTEAFF.

The count of this clone is one. Because it lacks the conserved phenylalanine or tryptophan at the end, this CDR3 is likely a read error. The chain employs TRBV5-1 and TRBJ2-7; no clear D gene. Trimming stripped 0 bases from V and 6 bases from J, with 13 bases between. Germline V gene sequence: CDR1 SGHRS, CDR2 YFSETQ. The CDR3 contains 14 residues. The CDR3 coding sequence is TGCGCCAGCAGCTTGGCACGTCCTCAGGCCGAGCAGTACCTC. Protein sequence: CASSLARPQAEQYL.

The chain joins TRBV5-4 to TRBJ2-7; D is perhaps TRBD1 (5 bases). The germline V and J ends were trimmed by 0 bases and 3 bases, with 10 bases remaining between them. Germline V CDR1 and CDR2: SGHNT, YYREEE (reference sequence). The CDR3 is 14 amino acids. This CDR3 reads CASSLGQGDYEQYF. The CDR3 DNA reads TGTGCCAGCAGCTTGGGCCAGGGTGACTACGAGCAGTACTTC.

The V gene is TRBV5-4, the J gene TRBJ2-1; no clear D gene. Per the germline V gene, CDR1 is SGHNT and CDR2 is YYREEE (reference sequence). V was shortened by 2 bases and J by 3 bases, with 15 bases between the two germline ends. The CDR3 extends over 16 amino acids. CDR3 nucleotide sequence: TGTGCCAGCAGCTTAAGACTGAGTCTTAACTACAATGAGCAGTTCTTC. Its translation is CASSLRLSLNYNEQFF.

This clone was observed a single time. The rearrangement links TRBV18 to TRBJ1-1, with D hard to call. Looked up from germline, CDR1 is KGHSH and CDR2 is LQKENI. This CDR3 has 15 amino acids. The V end lost 2 bases, the J end lost 6 bases, and 16 bases lay between the germline ends. The DNA for the CDR3 is TGTGCCAGCTCACCAAGGTCAGCCGGAGTTGCTGAAGCTTTCTTT. Translation: CASSPRSAGVAEAFF.

The rearrangement joins TRBV27 to TRBJ1-2, with TRBD1 identical over 8 bases. CDR3 size: 17 residues. Germline CDR1 is MNHEY and CDR2 is SMNVEV (reference sequence). The ends lost 4 bases at V and 5 bases at J; junction bases unmatched: 15. The CDR3, as DNA: TGTGCCAGCAGTTCCCGAGACAGGGGATCGAATACTTATGGCTACACCTTC. Protein product: CASSSRDRGSNTYGYTF.